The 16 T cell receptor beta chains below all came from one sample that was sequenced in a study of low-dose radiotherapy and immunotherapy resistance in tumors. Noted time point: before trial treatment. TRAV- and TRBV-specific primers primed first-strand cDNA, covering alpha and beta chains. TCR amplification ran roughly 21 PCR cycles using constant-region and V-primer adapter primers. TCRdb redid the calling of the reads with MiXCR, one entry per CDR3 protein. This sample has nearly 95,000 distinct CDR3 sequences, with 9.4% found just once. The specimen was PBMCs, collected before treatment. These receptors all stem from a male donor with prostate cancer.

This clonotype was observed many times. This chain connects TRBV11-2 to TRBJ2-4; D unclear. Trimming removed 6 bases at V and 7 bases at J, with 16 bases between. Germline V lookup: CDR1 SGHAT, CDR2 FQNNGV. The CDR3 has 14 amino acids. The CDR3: CASSTDPLGNIQYF. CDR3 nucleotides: TGTGCCAGCAGTACGGACCCTCTGGGGAACATTCAGTACTTC.

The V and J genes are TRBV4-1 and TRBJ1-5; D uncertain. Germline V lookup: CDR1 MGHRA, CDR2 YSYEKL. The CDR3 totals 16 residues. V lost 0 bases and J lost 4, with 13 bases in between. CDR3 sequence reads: CASSQEGGSENQPQHF. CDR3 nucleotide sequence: TGCGCCAGCAGCCAAGAAGGAGGGAGCGAGAATCAGCCCCAGCATTTT.

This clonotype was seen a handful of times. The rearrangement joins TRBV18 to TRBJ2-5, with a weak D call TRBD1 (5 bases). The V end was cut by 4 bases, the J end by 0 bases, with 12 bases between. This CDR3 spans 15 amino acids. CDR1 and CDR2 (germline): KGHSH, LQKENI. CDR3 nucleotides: TGTGCCAGCTCACACGGGCAGGACAACCAAGAGACCCAGTACTTC. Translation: CASSHGQDNQETQYF.

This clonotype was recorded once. This chain's CDR3 is CASSPPQLAKNIQYF. The CDR3 DNA reads TGTGCCAGCTCACCGCCACAACTAGCCAAAAACATTCAGTACTTC. The V call is TRBV18, the J call TRBJ2-4; the D is unclear. V shed 3 bases and J shed 0 bases, with 9 bases lying between them. The CDR3 contains 15 residues. Germline V gene sequence: CDR1 KGHSH, CDR2 LQKENI.

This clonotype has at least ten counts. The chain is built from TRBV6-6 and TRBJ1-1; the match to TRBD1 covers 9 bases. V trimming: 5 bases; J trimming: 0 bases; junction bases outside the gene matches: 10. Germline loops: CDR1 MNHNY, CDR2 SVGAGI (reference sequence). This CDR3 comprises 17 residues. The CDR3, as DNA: TGTGCCAGCAGTCCGTCCCTGGGACAGGGTGTGAACACTGAAGCTTTCTTT. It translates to CASSPSLGQGVNTEAFF.

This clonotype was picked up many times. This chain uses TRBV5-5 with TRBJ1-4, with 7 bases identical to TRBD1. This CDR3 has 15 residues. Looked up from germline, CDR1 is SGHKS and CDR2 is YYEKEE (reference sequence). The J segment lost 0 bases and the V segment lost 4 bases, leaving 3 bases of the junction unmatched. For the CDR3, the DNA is TGTGCCAGCAGCCTAACAGGGGCAACTAATGAAAAACTGTTTTTT. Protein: CASSLTGATNEKLFF.

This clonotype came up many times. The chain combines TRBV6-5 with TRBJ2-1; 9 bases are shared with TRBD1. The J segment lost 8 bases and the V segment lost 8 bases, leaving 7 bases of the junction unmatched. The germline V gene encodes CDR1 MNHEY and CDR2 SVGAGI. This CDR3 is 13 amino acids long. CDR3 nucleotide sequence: TGTGCCAGCTGGGGGACAGGGTCCCATGAGCAGTTCTTC. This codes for CASWGTGSHEQFF.

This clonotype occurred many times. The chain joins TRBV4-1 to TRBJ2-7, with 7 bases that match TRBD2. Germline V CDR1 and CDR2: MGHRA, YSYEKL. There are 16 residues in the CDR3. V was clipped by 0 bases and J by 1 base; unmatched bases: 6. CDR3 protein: CASSQEGGYRSYEQYF. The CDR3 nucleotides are TGCGCCAGCAGCCAAGAGGGGGGGTACCGGTCCTACGAGCAGTACTTC.

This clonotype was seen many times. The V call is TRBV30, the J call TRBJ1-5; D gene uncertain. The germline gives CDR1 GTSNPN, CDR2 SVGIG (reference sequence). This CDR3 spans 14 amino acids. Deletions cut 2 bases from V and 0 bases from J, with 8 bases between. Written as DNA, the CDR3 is TGTGCCTGGAGTCGGGGAACTAGCAATCAGCCCCAGCATTTT. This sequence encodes CAWSRGTSNQPQHF. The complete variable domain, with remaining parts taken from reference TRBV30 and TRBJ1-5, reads SQTIHQWPATLVQPVGSPLSLECTVEGTSNPNLYWYRQAAGRGLQLLFYSVGIGQISSEVPQNLSASRPQDRQFILSSKKLLLSDSGFYLCAWSRGTSNQPQHFGDGTRLSIL.

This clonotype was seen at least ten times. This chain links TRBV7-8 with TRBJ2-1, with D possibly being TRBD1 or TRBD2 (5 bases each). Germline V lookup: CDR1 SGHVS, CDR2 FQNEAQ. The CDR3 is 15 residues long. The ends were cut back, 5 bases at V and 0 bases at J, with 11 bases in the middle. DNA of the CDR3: TGTGCCAGCAGCCTGGGACCCAGCTCCTACAATGAGCAGTTCTTC. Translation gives CASSLGPSSYNEQFF.

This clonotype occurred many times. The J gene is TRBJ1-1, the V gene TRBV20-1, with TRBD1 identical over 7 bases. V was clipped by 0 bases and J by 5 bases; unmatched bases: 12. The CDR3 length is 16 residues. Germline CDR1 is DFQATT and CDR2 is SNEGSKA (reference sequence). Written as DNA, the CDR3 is TGCAGTGCTAGAGATTCTTGGGCAGGGGGATGGACTGAAGCTTTCTTT. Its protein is CSARDSWAGGWTEAFF.

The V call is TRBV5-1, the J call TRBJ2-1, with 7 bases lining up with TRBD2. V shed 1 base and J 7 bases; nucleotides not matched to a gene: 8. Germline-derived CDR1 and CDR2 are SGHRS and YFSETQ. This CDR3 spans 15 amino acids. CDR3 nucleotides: TGCGCCAGCAGCTTGCTGGCGGGAGCTCCGAATGAGCAGTTCTTC. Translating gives CASSLLAGAPNEQFF.

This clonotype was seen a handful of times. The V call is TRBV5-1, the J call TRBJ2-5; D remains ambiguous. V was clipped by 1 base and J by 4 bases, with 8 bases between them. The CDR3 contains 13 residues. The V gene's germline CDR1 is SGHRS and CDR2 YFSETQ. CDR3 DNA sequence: TGCGCCAGCAGCTTGATCTTGGGAGAGACCCAGTACTTC. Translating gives CASSLILGETQYF.

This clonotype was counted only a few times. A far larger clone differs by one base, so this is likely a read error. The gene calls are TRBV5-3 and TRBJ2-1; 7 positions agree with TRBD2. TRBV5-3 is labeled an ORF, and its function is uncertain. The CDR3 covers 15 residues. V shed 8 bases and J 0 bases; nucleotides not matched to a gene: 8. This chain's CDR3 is CASSGDASSYNEQFF. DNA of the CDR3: TGTGCCAGCAGCGGGGACGCCAGCTCCTACAATGAGCAGTTCTTC.

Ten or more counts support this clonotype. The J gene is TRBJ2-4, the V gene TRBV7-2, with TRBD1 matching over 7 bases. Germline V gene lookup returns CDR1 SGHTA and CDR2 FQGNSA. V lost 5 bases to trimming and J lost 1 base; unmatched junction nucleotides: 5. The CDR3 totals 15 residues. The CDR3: CASSPDRAAKNIQYF. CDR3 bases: TGTGCCAGCAGCCCTGACAGGGCTGCCAAAAACATTCAGTACTTC.

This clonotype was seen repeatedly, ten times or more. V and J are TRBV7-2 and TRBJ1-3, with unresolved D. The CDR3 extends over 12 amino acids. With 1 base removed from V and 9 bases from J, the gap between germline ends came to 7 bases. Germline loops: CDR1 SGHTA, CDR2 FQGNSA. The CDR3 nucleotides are TGTGCCAGCAGCTTAGAAAGTGGCACCATATATTTT. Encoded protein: CASSLESGTIYF.